Below, 27 T cell receptor beta chains from the same sample are listed, as sequenced in a study of T cells after yellow fever vaccination. In TCRdb, the 5' RACE reads were re-called with MiXCR into one record per CDR3 protein. Of 450,000 to 650,000 distinct CDR3 sequences listed, around an eighth are singletons. Specimen: PBMCs, collected on the day of the yellow fever booster vaccination. These receptors were taken from a man younger than 45 who received the YFV17D yellow fever vaccine.

J is TRBJ2-4 and V is TRBV18; no clear D. The CDR3 length is 18 residues. The germline V gene has CDR1 KGHSH and CDR2 LQKENI. Trimming stripped 3 bases from V and 3 bases from J, with 21 bases between. The CDR3 region is CASSPKDLLGLGKNIQYF. CDR3 nucleotides: TGTGCCAGCTCACCTAAAGATCTCCTCGGGTTAGGCAAAAACATTCAGTACTTC.

This sequence joins TRBV12-3 or TRBV12-4 and TRBJ1-4; possible D gene TRBD1, 6 bases. The CDR3 length is 15 residues. V was shortened by 6 bases and J by 2 bases, with 13 bases between the two germline ends. The CDR3 region has the DNA TGTGCCAGCAGAACAGGGCTTATCACTAATGAAAAACTGTTTTTT. This codes for CASRTGLITNEKLFF.

CDR3 sequence: CASASSTDTQYF. CDR3 nucleotide sequence: TGTGCCTCAGCGAGTAGCACAGATACGCAGTATTTT. The chain carries TRBV28 and TRBJ2-3; D unresolved. The CDR3 has 12 amino acids. V was trimmed by 11 bases and J by 0 bases, leaving 9 bases between them. Germline CDR1 reads MDHEN; CDR2 reads SYDVKM.

The genes are TRBV20-1 and TRBJ1-5; D is unresolved. CDR1 is DFQATT and CDR2 is SNEGSKA in the germline V gene (reference sequence). V was clipped by 6 bases and J by 3 bases, with 18 bases between them. The CDR3 totals 15 residues. The CDR3 spells CSANRQEIINQPQHF. The CDR3 coding sequence is TGCAGTGCCAACCGGCAGGAGATAATCAATCAGCCCCAGCATTTT.

This clonotype was picked up a small number of times. At one end, the junction sequence differs from germline, possibly due to a read error. This rearrangement joins TRBV7-7 to TRBJ2-3; possible D gene TRBD2, 6 bases. The CDR3 runs to 15 residues. CDR1 SSHAT and CDR2 FNYEAQ come from the germline V gene (reference sequence). CDR3 DNA sequence: TGTGCTAGCAGCTTAGGGTCTAGCGAGACAGATACGCAGTATTTT. Amino acid sequence: CASSLGSSETDTQYF.

This clonotype was seen at least ten times. This sequence joins TRBV24-1 and TRBJ2-3; D is possibly TRBD1 or TRBD2 (5 bases each). V lost 4 bases and J 2 bases, leaving 18 bases between the germline ends. This CDR3 is 17 amino acids long. Germline V gene lookup returns CDR1 KGHDR and CDR2 SFDVKD. CDR3 in DNA: TGTGCCACCAGTGACCCGGGGACGAGTGGGGACACAGATACGCAGTATTTT. This gives the protein CATSDPGTSGDTDTQYF.

The chain combines TRBV20-1 with TRBJ2-7; 7 bases map to TRBD1. The germline CDR1 and CDR2 sequences are DFQATT and SNEGSKA (reference sequence). The J segment lost 0 bases and the V segment lost 5 bases, leaving 10 bases of the junction unmatched. The length of the CDR3 is 15 residues. CDR3 loop: CSAHNRDRSSYEQYF. CDR3 nucleotides: TGCAGTGCTCACAACCGGGACAGAAGCTCCTACGAGCAGTACTTC.

This rearrangement joins TRBV12-3 or TRBV12-4 to TRBJ2-1, with D uncertain. The CDR3 runs 14 residues. V lost 3 bases and J 7 bases, leaving 13 bases between the germline ends. The CDR3 protein is CASSLSSIGNEQFF. The CDR3 bases are TGTGCCAGCAGTTTGAGTAGCATTGGGAATGAGCAGTTCTTC.

This clonotype occurred a few times. The genes are TRBV5-1 and TRBJ1-1, with no clear D. Per the germline V gene, CDR1 is SGHRS and CDR2 is YFSETQ. The CDR3 runs 13 residues. V was pared by 4 bases and J by 11 bases, with 18 bases between. CDR3: CASSEDFPAGAFF. CDR3 nucleotides: TGCGCCAGCAGCGAGGACTTTCCTGCTGGGGCTTTCTTT.

This rearrangement joins TRBV24-1 to TRBJ2-1; D gene unclear. CDR1 KGHDR and CDR2 SFDVKD come from the germline V gene. Deletions cut 3 bases from V and 4 bases from J, with 12 bases between. CDR3 size: 15 residues. In nucleotides, the CDR3 is TGTGCCACCAGTGATCCCGCTGCCGGGTACAATGAGCAGTTCTTC. It translates to CATSDPAAGYNEQFF.

In its sample, this clonotype was seen a few times. This chain links TRBV7-9 with TRBJ1-2; D may be TRBD1 (5 bases). The ends were cut back, 1 base at V and 8 bases at J, with 17 bases in the middle. Germline CDR1 reads SEHNR; CDR2 reads FQNEAQ (reference sequence). The CDR3 length is 15 residues. The CDR3 DNA reads TGTGCCAGCAGCTTAGGGCCGGGGGGGGTGTTCGGCTACACCTTC. Its protein product is CASSLGPGGVFGYTF.

This sequence joins TRBV28 and TRBJ1-2; no reliable D call. V gave up 8 bases and J gave up 2 bases, with 12 bases separating them. The germline V gene encodes CDR1 MDHEN and CDR2 SYDVKM. The CDR3 is made up of 13 amino acids. CDR3 residues: CASESLGNYGYTF. CDR3 DNA: TGTGCCAGCGAATCTTTAGGGAACTATGGCTACACCTTC.

This clonotype was counted at least ten times. The V and J genes are TRBV5-1 and TRBJ2-7, with 7 bases fitting TRBD2. CDR1 SGHRS and CDR2 YFSETQ come from the germline V gene. This CDR3 spans 15 amino acids. V shed 5 bases and J 1 base; nucleotides not matched to a gene: 9. CDR3 sequence reads: CASRGMASGSYEQYF. The DNA for the CDR3 is TGCGCCAGCAGGGGGATGGCTAGCGGATCCTACGAGCAGTACTTC. The whole variable domain, filled in from reference TRBV5-1 and TRBJ2-7, reads KAGVTQTPRYLIKTRGQQVTLSCSPISGHRSVSWYQQTPGQGLQFLFEYFSETQRNKGNFPGRFSGRQFSNSRSEMNVSTLELGDSALYLCASRGMASGSYEQYFGPGTRLTVT.

CDR3 nucleotide sequence: TGCAGCGGAGAGGTTTTCGTAACAGATACGCAGTATTTT. It encodes CSGEVFVTDTQYF. This chain connects TRBV29-1 to TRBJ2-3; D call uncertain. CDR3 size: 13 residues. Germline V gives CDR1 SQVTM, CDR2 ANQGSEA. The V end lost 7 bases, the J end lost 3 bases, and 14 bases lay between the germline ends.

The rearrangement joins TRBV6-2 or TRBV6-3 to TRBJ2-1, with a weak D call TRBD2 (7 bases). CDR1 is MNHEY and CDR2 is SVGEGT in the germline V gene. The CDR3 totals 14 residues. CDR3 loop: CAGSRGGPGNEQFF. The CDR3 coding sequence is TGTGCTGGCTCGAGGGGGGGGCCTGGCAATGAGCAGTTCTTC.

There are a few counts of this clonotype. The chain recombines TRBV29-1 with TRBJ1-1, with D unresolved. Germline V CDR1 and CDR2: SQVTM, ANQGSEA. V lost 4 bases, J lost 0 bases, and 15 bases lay in between. The CDR3 is made up of 15 amino acids. CDR3 DNA sequence: TGCAGCGTTGCGTGGACGGGAATCATGAACACTGAAGCTTTCTTT. This gives the protein CSVAWTGIMNTEAFF.

V gene TRBV5-5 combines with J gene TRBJ1-4; D might be TRBD1 (5 bases). The germline V gene encodes CDR1 SGHKS and CDR2 YYEKEE (reference sequence). CDR3 length equals 16 residues. Trimming shortened V by 0 bases and J by 8 bases, and 17 bases separated the two germline ends. CDR3 sequence: CASSLARRGAREKLFF. In DNA, the CDR3 is TGTGCCAGCAGCTTGGCACGTCGAGGGGCTCGGGAAAAACTGTTTTTT.

This chain joins TRBV3-1 and TRBJ1-6; the D gene is possibly TRBD1 (5 bases). Trimming pared 8 bases from V and 7 bases from J, leaving 15 bases between. The CDR3 spans 14 residues. Germline V gene data show CDR1 as LGHDT and CDR2 as YNNKEL (reference sequence). The CDR3 DNA reads TGTGCCAGCCGTACTTTCTCAGGGAATTCACCCCTCCACTTT. It is translated as CASRTFSGNSPLHF.

This chain links TRBV30 with TRBJ2-1, with D unresolved. V was clipped by 3 bases and J by 4 bases, with 13 bases between them. Germline V gene lookup returns CDR1 GTSNPN and CDR2 SVGIG (reference sequence). This CDR3 comprises 14 residues. The CDR3 bases are TGTGCCTGGAGCCTTGTCGGCCCATACAATGAGCAGTTCTTC. Residues: CAWSLVGPYNEQFF.

The chain recombines TRBV6-1 with TRBJ2-7; D possibly corresponds to TRBD2 (5 bases). Germline CDR1 is MNHNS and CDR2 is SASEGT. Trimming stripped 3 bases from V and 3 bases from J, with 9 bases between. The CDR3 has 13 residues. The CDR3: CASSDRGSYEQYF. The CDR3 DNA is TGTGCCAGCAGTGACCGAGGGAGCTACGAGCAGTACTTC.

This clonotype was seen only once. The V call is TRBV2, the J call TRBJ2-5; a possible D gene is TRBD1 (6 bases). With 2 bases removed from V and 9 bases from J, the gap between germline ends came to 19 bases. The CDR3 is 15 residues long. The germline V gene has CDR1 SNHLY and CDR2 FYNNEI. This CDR3 is CASSERSGAVGAQYF. The DNA of the CDR3 is TGTGCCAGCAGTGAAAGGTCAGGGGCAGTGGGAGCCCAGTACTTC.

This sequence joins TRBV20-1 and TRBJ2-2; 7 bases align to TRBD1. The CDR3 is made up of 13 amino acids. CDR1 is DFQATT, CDR2 SNEGSKA, per germline (reference sequence). Trimming removed 5 bases from V and 4 bases from J; junction bases left unmatched: 4. Written as DNA, the CDR3 is TGCAGTGCTGCCCGGGACAGCACCGGGGAGCTGTTTTTT. It yields the protein CSAARDSTGELFF.

This clonotype was detected only a few times. One end of the junction is discordant with germline, which a read error may explain. The V gene is TRBV27, the J gene TRBJ2-7; tentative D call: TRBD1 (6 bases). CDR3 length: 11 amino acids. Germline lookup yields CDR1 MNHEY and CDR2 SMNVEV (reference sequence). The CDR3 DNA reads as TGTGCCAGCAGTCAACAGGGTGTGTTCTCCTTC. Its translation: CASSQQGVFSF.

This clonotype was observed a few times. The V and J genes are TRBV7-2 and TRBJ2-7; maybe TRBD1 (6 bases). Germline CDR1 and CDR2: SGHTA and FQGNSA. With 6 bases removed from V and 6 bases from J, the gap between germline ends came to 15 bases. The CDR3 contains 13 residues. Here the CDR3 DNA reads TGTGCCAGCAGACGGACAGTGGACAGCGAGCAGTACTTC. Its translation: CASRRTVDSEQYF. Full variable domain (rest looked up from reference TRBV7-2 and TRBJ2-7): GAGVSQSPSNKVTEKGKDVELRCDPISGHTALYWYRQSLGQGLEFLIYFQGNSAPDKSGLPSDRFSAERTGGSVSTLTIQRTQQEDSAVYLCASRRTVDSEQYFGPGTRLTVT.

The chain joins TRBV27 to TRBJ1-6, with D uncertain. Between the trimmed V and J ends, which lost 0 bases and 9 bases, there was a span of 12 bases. CDR3 length: 15 residues. The germline V gene has CDR1 MNHEY and CDR2 SMNVEV (reference sequence). The CDR3, as DNA: TGTGCCAGCAGTTTATCCTTCCGTTTGAGTTCACCCCTCCACTTT. Protein sequence: CASSLSFRLSSPLHF.

V and J are TRBV4-2 and TRBJ2-1; TRBD2 matches at 10 bases. V lost 4 bases and J lost 5; bases outside the gene matches: 14. The CDR3 consists of 18 residues. Germline values: CDR1 LGHNA, CDR2 YNFKEQ. The CDR3: CASSPGLAVAFADNEQFF. CDR3 nucleotide sequence: TGTGCCAGCAGCCCCGGACTAGCGGTCGCGTTCGCCGACAATGAGCAGTTCTTC.

The sample holds a few counts of this clonotype. As DNA, the CDR3 is TGTGCCAGCAGCTTAGCACGGGACAGGGGCCAATTATCGAGCTCCTACGAGCAGTACTTC. This sequence encodes CASSLARDRGQLSSSYEQYF. The V call is TRBV7-2, the J call TRBJ2-7; 10 nucleotides match TRBD1. Germline CDR1 reads SGHTA; CDR2 reads FQGNSA. CDR3 length equals 20 residues. Unmatched junction bases numbered 14, after V lost 0 bases and J lost 0 bases.